Below, 8 T cell receptor beta chains from the same sample are listed, as sequenced in a study of cytomegalovirus exposure and HLA in healthy donors. The study ran its PCR with 60 Vbeta and 13 Jbeta primers. Generated by immunoSEQ multiplex PCR, the TCRdb table keeps only in-frame clones and is missing some. The table shows about 160,000 clones, with nearly 80% occurring only once. Source material: PBMCs. These receptors were obtained from a man between 18 and 35 years old in good health and CMV-seropositive.

The rearrangement uses TRBV14 and TRBJ1-1, with D tentatively TRBD1 (5 bases). The CDR3 length is 14 residues. Trimming cost V 3 bases and J 6 bases, with 14 bases left between them. The V gene's germline CDR1 is SGHDN and CDR2 FVKESK. This CDR3 reads CASSQVTVGPEAFF. CDR3 nucleotide sequence: TGTGCCAGCAGCCAGGTGACAGTCGGCCCTGAAGCTTTCTTT.

This clone was detected only a few times. V gene TRBV2 combines with J gene TRBJ1-1; D might be TRBD1 (6 bases). V was shortened by 4 bases and J by 1 base, with 16 bases between the two germline ends. This CDR3 contains 16 residues. Germline values: CDR1 SNHLY, CDR2 FYNNEI. CDR3 in DNA: TGTGCCAGCAGTGCCCTACGGACAGAGACGAACACTGAAGCTTTCTTT. Translated: CASSALRTETNTEAFF.

The V call is TRBV7-9, the J call TRBJ2-7; D remains unclear. The CDR3 extends over 15 amino acids. Germline V gene lookup returns CDR1 SEHNR and CDR2 FQNEAQ (reference sequence). Trimming left V 1 base short and J 5 bases short, with 15 bases between. This CDR3 is CASSLGLRQQDEQYF. The CDR3 DNA follows: TGTGCCAGCAGCTTAGGTCTTAGGCAGCAGGACGAGCAGTACTTC.

This chain's CDR3 is CASRHRSGGPNANYGYTF. CDR3 DNA sequence: TGTGCCAGTAGACACCGATCGGGGGGCCCAAATGCTAACTATGGCTACACCTTC. The V and J genes are TRBV19 and TRBJ1-2; TRBD1 is a possible D gene (6 bases). This CDR3 has 18 amino acids. The V end was cut by 6 bases, the J end by 0 bases, with 23 bases between. CDR1 and CDR2 (germline): LNHDA, SQIVND (reference sequence).

This chain joins TRBV6-5 and TRBJ1-1; the D gene is possibly TRBD1 (5 bases). V was trimmed by 6 bases and J by 5 bases, leaving 7 bases between them. CDR1 is MNHEY, CDR2 SVGAGI, per germline. This CDR3 contains 11 residues. The CDR3 sequence is CASRGVTEAFF. CDR3 coding DNA: TGTGCCAGCAGAGGGGTTACTGAAGCTTTCTTT.

DNA for the CDR3: TGTGCCAGCAGCTTAACGGGATCCCGCGAGCAGTACTTC. Translating gives CASSLTGSREQYF. The rearrangement joins TRBV13 to TRBJ2-7, with D maybe TRBD2 (5 bases). Germline CDR1 and CDR2: PRHDT and FYEKMQ (reference sequence). The length of the CDR3 is 13 residues. The V gene lost 2 bases and the J gene lost 6 bases, with 11 bases spanning the gap. The variable domain in full, completed from reference TRBV13 and TRBJ2-7, reads AAGVIQSPRHLIKEKRETATLKCYPIPRHDTVYWYQQGPGQDPQFLISFYEKMQSDKGSIPDRFSAQQFSDYHSELNMSSLELGDSALYFCASSLTGSREQYFGPGTRLTVT.

This clone has just one count. The chain joins TRBV9 to TRBJ2-3, with 8 bases aligning to TRBD1. Per the germline V gene, CDR1 is SGDLS and CDR2 is YYNGEE. V shed 0 bases, J shed 5 bases, and the junction held 14 bases outside the gene matches. CDR3 length equals 18 residues. The CDR3 here is CASSVDRYGTGPQDTQYF. CDR3 sequence (DNA): TGTGCCAGCAGCGTAGATAGATATGGGACAGGTCCTCAAGATACGCAGTATTTT.

This clone was detected once. The rearrangement links TRBV5-6 to TRBJ1-2; weak D call: TRBD1 (6 bases). V gave up 6 bases and J gave up 5 bases, with 20 bases separating them. The CDR3 spans 15 residues. The germline gives CDR1 SGHDT, CDR2 YYEEEE. The CDR3 nucleotides are TGTGCCAGCACTAGGAACGGACAGACCTTTTATGGCTACACCTTC. It yields the protein CASTRNGQTFYGYTF.